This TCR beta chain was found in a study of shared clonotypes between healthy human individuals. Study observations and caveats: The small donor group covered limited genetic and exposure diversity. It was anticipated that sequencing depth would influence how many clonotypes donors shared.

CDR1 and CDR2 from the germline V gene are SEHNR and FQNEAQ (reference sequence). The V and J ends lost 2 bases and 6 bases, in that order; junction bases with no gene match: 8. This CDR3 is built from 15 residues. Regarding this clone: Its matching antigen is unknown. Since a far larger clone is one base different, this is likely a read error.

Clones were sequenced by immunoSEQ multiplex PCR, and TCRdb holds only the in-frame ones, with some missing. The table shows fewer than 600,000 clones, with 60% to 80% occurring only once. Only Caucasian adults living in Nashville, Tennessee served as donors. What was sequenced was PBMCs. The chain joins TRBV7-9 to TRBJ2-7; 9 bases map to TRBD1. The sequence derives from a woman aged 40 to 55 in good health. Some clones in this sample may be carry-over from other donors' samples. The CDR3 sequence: CASSLNLQDRGEQYF. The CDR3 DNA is TGTGCCAGCAGCTTAAACCTGCAGGACAGGGGCGAGCAGTACTTC.